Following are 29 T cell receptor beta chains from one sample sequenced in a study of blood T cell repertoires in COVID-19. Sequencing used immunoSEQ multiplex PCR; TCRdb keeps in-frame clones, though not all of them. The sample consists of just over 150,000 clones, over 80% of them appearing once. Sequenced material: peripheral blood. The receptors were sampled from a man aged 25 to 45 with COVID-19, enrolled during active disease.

The CDR3 loop is CASSIAGLAGVFRYNEQFF. The CDR3 DNA sequence: TGTGCCAGTAGTATAGCCGGACTAGCGGGAGTTTTTCGGTACAATGAGCAGTTCTTC. The chain combines TRBV19 with TRBJ2-1; 13 nucleotides line up with TRBD2. J gave up 4 bases and V 1 base, and 10 bases lay outside the gene matches. CDR3 length: 19 amino acids. Germline V gives CDR1 LNHDA, CDR2 SQIVND (reference sequence).

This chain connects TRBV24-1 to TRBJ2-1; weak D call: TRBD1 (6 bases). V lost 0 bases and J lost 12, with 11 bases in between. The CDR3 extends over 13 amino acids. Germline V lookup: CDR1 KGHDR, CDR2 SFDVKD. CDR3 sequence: CATSDLRGHGQFF. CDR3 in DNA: TGTGCCACCAGTGATTTGAGGGGACACGGGCAGTTCTTC.

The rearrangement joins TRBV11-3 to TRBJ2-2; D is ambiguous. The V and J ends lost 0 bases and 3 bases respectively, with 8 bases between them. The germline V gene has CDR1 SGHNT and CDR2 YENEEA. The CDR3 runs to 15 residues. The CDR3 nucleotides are TGTGCCAGCAGCTTAGATCCTAGACACACCGGGGAGCTGTTTTTT. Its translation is CASSLDPRHTGELFF.

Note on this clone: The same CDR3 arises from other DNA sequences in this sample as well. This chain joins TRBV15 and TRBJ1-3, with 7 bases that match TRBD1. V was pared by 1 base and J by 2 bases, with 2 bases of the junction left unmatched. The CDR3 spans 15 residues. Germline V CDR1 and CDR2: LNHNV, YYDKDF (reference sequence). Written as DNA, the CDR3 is TGTGCCACCAGCAGAGTAGGGGGCGCTGGAAACACCATATATTTT. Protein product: CATSRVGGAGNTIYF.

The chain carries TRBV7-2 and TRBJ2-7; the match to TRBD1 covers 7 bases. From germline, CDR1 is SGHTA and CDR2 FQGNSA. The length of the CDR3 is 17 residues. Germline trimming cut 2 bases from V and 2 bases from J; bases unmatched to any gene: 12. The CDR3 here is CASSLYSVGTVTYEQYF. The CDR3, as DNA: TGTGCCAGCAGCTTATACAGTGTGGGGACAGTCACCTACGAGCAGTACTTC.

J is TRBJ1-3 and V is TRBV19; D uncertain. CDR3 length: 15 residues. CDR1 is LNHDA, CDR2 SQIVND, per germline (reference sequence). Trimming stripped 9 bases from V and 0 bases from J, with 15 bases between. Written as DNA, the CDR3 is TGTGCCAGCTTAACGTTCCGGGGCTCTGGAAACACCATATATTTT. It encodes CASLTFRGSGNTIYF. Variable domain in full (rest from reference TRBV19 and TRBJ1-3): DGGITQSPKYLFRKEGQNVTLSCEQNLNHDAMYWYRQDPGQGLRLIYYSQIVNDFQKGDIAEGYSVSREKKESFPLTVTSAQKNPTAFYLCASLTFRGSGNTIYFGEGSWLTVV.

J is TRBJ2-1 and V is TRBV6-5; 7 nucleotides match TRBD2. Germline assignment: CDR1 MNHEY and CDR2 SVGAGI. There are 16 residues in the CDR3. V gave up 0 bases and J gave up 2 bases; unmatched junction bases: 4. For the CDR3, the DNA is TGTGCCAGCAGTTACTCGGCGGGGGAACCCTACAATGAGCAGTTCTTC. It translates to CASSYSAGEPYNEQFF.

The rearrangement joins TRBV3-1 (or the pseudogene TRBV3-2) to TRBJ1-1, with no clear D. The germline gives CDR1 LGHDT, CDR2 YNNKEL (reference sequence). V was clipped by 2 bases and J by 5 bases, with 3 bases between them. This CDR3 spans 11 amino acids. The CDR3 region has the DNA TGTGCCAGCAGCCAATCGACTGAAGCTTTCTTT. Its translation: CASSQSTEAFF.

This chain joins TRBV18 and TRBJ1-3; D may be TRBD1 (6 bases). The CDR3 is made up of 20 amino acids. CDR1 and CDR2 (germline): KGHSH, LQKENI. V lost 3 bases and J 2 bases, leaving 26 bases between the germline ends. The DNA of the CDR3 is TGTGCCAGCTCACCCAGAGCTGGGACATCCCAGATTACTACTGGAAACACCATATATTTT. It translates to CASSPRAGTSQITTGNTIYF.

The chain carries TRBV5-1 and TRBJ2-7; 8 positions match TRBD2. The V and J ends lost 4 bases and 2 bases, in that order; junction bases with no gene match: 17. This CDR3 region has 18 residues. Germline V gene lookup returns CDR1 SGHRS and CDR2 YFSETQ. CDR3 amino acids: CASSTQPVSGSGAYEQYF. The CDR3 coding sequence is TGCGCCAGCAGCACCCAGCCCGTAAGCGGGAGTGGGGCCTACGAGCAGTACTTC.

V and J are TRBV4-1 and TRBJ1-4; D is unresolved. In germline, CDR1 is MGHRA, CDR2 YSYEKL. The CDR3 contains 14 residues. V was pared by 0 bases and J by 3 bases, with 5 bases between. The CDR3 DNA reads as TGCGCCAGCAGCCAAGAGCCAGCTAATGAAAAACTGTTTTTT. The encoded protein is CASSQEPANEKLFF.

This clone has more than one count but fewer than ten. CDR3 nucleotides: TGTGCCAGCTCACCAAAGCCCCAGCGGCAGGGGGAAACTCAGCCCCAGCATTTT. Translation gives CASSPKPQRQGETQPQHF. The chain links TRBV18 to TRBJ1-5, with TRBD1 matching over 7 bases. The V and J ends lost 2 bases and 6 bases, in that order; junction bases with no gene match: 16. Germline V gene lookup returns CDR1 KGHSH and CDR2 LQKENI. There are 18 residues in the CDR3.

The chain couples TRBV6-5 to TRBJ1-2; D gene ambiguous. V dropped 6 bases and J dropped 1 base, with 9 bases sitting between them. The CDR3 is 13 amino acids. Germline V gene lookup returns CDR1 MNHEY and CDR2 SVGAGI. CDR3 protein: CASRPSGNYGYTF. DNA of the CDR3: TGTGCCAGCAGACCTTCGGGTAACTATGGCTACACCTTC.

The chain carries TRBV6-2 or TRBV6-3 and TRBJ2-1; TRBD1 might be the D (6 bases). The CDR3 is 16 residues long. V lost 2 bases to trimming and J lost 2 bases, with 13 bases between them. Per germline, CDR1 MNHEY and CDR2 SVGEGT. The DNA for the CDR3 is TGTGCCAGCAGTTACGGGGGCGGTTCCACCTACAATGAGCAGTTCTTC. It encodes CASSYGGGSTYNEQFF.

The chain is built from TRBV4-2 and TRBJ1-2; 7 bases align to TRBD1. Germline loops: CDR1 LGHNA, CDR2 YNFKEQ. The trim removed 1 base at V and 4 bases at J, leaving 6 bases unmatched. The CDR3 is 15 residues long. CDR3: CASSQVDRSSYGYTF. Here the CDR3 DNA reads TGTGCCAGCAGCCAAGTGGACAGGTCTAGCTATGGCTACACCTTC.

CDR3 sequence reads: CASSESTGSQETQYF. Written as DNA, the CDR3 is TGTGCCAGCAGTGAATCAACAGGGTCCCAAGAGACCCAGTACTTC. V gene TRBV25-1 combines with J gene TRBJ2-5, with D tentatively TRBD1 (6 bases). The germline V gene has CDR1 MGHDK and CDR2 SYGVNS. V was shortened by 1 base and J by 1 base, with 10 bases between the two germline ends. CDR3 length: 15 residues.

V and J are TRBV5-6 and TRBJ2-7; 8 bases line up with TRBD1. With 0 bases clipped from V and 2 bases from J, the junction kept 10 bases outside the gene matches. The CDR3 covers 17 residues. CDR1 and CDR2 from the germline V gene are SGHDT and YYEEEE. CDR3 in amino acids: CASSLGLQGGKPYEQYF. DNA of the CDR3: TGTGCCAGCAGCTTGGGGCTACAGGGGGGAAAACCCTACGAGCAGTACTTC.

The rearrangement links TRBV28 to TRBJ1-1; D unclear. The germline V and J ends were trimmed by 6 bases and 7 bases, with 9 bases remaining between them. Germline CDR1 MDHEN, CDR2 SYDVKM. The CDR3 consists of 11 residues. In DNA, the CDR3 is TGTGCCAGCAGCTTAGCGGATGAAGCTTTCTTT. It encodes CASSLADEAFF.

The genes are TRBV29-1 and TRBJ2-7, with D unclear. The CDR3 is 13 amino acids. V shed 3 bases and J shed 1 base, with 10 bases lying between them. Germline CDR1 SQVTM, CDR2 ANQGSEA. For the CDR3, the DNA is TGCAGCGTTGAGGCCCCCCGATCCTACGAGCAGTACTTC. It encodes CSVEAPRSYEQYF.

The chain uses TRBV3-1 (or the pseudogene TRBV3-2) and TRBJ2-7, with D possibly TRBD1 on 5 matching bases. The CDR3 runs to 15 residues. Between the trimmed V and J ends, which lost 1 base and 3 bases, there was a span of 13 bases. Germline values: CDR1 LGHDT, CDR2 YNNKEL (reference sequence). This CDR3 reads CASSQVTGQHYEQYF. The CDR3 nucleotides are TGTGCCAGCAGCCAAGTTACAGGTCAGCACTACGAGCAGTACTTC.

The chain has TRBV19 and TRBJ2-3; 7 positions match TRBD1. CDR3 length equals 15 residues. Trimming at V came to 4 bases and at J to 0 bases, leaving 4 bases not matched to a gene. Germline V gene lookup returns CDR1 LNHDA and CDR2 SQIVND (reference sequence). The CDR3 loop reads CASSNDRASTDTQYF. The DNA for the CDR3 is TGTGCCAGTAGTAACGACAGGGCTAGCACAGATACGCAGTATTTT.

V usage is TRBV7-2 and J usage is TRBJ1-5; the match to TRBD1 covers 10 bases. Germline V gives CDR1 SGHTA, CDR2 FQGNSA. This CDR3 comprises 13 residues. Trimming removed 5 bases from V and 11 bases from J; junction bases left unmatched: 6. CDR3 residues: CASSPGDRGAQHF. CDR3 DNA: TGTGCCAGCAGCCCCGGGGACAGGGGAGCCCAGCATTTT.

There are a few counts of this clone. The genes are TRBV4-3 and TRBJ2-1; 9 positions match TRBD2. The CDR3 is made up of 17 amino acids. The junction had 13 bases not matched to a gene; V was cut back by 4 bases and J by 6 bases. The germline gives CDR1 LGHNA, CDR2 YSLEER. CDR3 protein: CASSPVWMTSGPNEQFF. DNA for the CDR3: TGCGCCAGCAGCCCAGTTTGGATGACTAGCGGACCCAATGAGCAGTTCTTC.

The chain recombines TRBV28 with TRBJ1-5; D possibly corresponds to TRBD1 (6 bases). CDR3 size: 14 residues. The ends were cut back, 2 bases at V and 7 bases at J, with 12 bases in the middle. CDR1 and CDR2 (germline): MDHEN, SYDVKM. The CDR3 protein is CASSLGGAGQPQHF. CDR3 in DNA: TGTGCCAGCAGTTTAGGGGGGGCCGGGCAGCCCCAGCATTTT.

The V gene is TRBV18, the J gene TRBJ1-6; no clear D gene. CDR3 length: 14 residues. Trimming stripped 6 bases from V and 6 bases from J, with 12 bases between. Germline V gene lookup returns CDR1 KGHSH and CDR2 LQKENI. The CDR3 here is CASSRTDLNSPLHF. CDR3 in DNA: TGTGCCAGCTCCCGAACAGACCTTAATTCACCCCTCCACTTT. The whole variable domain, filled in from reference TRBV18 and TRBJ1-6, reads NAGVMQNPRHLVRRRGQEARLRCSPMKGHSHVYWYRQLPEEGLKFMVYLQKENIIDESGMPKERFSAEFPKEGPSILRIQQVVRGDSAAYFCASSRTDLNSPLHFGNGTRLTVT.

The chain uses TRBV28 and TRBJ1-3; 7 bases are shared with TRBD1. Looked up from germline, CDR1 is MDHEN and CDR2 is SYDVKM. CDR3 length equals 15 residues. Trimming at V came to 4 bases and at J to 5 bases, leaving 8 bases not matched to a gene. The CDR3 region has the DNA TGTGCCAGCAGTTCTACAGGGGTAACCCGAAACACCATATATTTT. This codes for CASSSTGVTRNTIYF.

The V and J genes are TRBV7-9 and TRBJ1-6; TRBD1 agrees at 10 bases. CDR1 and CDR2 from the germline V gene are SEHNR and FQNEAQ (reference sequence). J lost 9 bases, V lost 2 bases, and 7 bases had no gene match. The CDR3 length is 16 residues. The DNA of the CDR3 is TGTGCCAGCAGCTTAAAGGGACAGGGGCGGGTTTCACCCCTCCACTTT. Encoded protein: CASSLKGQGRVSPLHF.

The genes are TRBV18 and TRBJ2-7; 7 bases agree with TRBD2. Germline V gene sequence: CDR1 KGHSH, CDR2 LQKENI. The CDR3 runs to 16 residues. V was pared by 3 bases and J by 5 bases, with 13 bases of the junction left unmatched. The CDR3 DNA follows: TGTGCCAGCTCACCCACCCTAGCGGTTCCCCCCCACGAGCAGTACTTC. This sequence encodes CASSPTLAVPPHEQYF.

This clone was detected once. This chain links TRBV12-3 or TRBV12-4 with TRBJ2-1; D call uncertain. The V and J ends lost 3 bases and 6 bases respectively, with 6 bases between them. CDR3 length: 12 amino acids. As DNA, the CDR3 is TGTGCCAGCAGTTTTCCCGGCAATGAGCAGTTCTTC. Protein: CASSFPGNEQFF.